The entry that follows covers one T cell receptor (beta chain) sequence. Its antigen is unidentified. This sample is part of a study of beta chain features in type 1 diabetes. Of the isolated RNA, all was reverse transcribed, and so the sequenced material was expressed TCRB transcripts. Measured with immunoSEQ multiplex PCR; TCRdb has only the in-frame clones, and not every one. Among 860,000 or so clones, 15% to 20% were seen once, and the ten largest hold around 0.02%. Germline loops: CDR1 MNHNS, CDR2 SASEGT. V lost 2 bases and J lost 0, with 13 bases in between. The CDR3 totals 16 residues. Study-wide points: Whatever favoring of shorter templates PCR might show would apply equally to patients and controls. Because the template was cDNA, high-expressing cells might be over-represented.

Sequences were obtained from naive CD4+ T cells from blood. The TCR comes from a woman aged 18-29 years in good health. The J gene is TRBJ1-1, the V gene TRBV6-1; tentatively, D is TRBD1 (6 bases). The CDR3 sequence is CASSELGQSLNTEAFF. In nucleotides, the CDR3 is TGTGCCAGCAGTGAATTGGGACAAAGTTTGAACACTGAAGCTTTCTTT.